This T cell receptor beta chain derives from a study of T cell responses to AZD1222 COVID-19 vaccine. Study findings and constraints: The span of vaccine-associated CD4 TCRs extended across spike, with dominance at 160-218 and 743-854. The study identified only six AZD1222 recipients as seropositive at baseline. The donors showed a predominance of white British ancestry and of females, with possible underestimation of clonal diversity. Scientists sampled the repertoires only once the peak T cell response had passed.

The CDR3 contains 18 residues. Trimming took 7 bases from V and 1 from J, leaving 23 bases between them. Germline values: CDR1 LNHDA, CDR2 SQIVND (reference sequence). The repertoire was sequenced with immunoSEQ multiplex PCR; TCRdb's copy has only in-frame clones and lacks some. The sample lists tens of thousands of clones; more than 75% were seen once. Notes on this clone: The antigen is not known.

The receptor comes from an adult in good health. The chain couples TRBV19 to TRBJ1-5; D perhaps matches TRBD1 (6 bases). The specimen was peripheral blood, collected on day 0 of AZD1222 vaccination. The CDR3 DNA follows: TGTGCCAGTACTTACGGCGGCAGGGGCGGTGGAAGCAATCAGCCCCAGCATTTT. It encodes CASTYGGRGGGSNQPQHF.